This T cell receptor (beta chain) comes out of a study of T cell changes during pregnancy in multiple sclerosis. Generated by immunoSEQ multiplex PCR, the TCRdb table keeps only in-frame clones and is missing some. The table shows about 44,000 clones, with about 96% occurring only once. The sequences come from peripheral blood, collected in the second trimester of pregnancy. This sequence was found in a female donor with multiple sclerosis, enrolled in a pregnancy study.

The CDR3 bases are TGTGCCAGCAGCTTAGGTTTTTCTTACAGTATGAACACTGAAGCTTTCTTT. This encodes CASSLGFSYSMNTEAFF. J is TRBJ1-1 and V is TRBV7-8; no definite D call. Germline V CDR1 and CDR2: SGHVS, FQNEAQ. The V and J ends lost 1 base and 0 bases respectively, with 15 bases between them. The CDR3 runs 17 residues.